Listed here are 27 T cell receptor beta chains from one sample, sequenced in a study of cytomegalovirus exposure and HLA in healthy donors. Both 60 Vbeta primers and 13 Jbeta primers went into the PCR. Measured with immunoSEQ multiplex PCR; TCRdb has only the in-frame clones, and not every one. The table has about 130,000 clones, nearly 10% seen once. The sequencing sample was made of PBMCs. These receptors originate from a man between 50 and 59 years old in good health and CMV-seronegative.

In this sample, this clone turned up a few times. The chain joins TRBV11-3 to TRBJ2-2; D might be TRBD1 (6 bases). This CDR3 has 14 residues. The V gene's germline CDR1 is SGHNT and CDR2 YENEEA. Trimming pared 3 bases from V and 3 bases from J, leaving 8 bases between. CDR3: CASSFQGHTGELFF. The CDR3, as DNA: TGTGCCAGCAGCTTTCAGGGGCACACCGGGGAGCTGTTTTTT. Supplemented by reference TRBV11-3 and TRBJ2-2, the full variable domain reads EAGVVQSPRYKIIEKKQPVAFWCNPISGHNTLYWYLQNLGQGPELLIRYENEEAVDDSQLPKDRFSAERLKGVDSTLKIQPAELGDSAVYLCASSFQGHTGELFFGEGSRLTVL.

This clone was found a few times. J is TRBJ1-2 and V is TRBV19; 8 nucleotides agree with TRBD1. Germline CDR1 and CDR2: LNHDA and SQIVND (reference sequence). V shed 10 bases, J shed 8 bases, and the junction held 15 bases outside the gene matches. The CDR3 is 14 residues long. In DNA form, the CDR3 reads TGTGCCACGGACAGGGTCGGAATGGGCCGCGGCTACACCTTC. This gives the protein CATDRVGMGRGYTF.

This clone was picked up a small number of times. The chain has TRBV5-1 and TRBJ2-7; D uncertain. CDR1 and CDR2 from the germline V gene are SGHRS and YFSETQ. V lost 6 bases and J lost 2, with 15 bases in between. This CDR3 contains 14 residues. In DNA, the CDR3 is TGCGCCAGCAAGCCGGGTCCACAAACCTACGAGCAGTACTTC. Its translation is CASKPGPQTYEQYF.

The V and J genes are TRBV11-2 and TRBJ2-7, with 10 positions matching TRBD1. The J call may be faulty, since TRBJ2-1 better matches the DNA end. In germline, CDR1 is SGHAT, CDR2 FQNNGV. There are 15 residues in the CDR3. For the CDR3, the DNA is TGTGCCAGCAGCTTAGCGGGACAGGGGAGATACGAGCAGTTCTTC. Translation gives CASSLAGQGRYEQFF.

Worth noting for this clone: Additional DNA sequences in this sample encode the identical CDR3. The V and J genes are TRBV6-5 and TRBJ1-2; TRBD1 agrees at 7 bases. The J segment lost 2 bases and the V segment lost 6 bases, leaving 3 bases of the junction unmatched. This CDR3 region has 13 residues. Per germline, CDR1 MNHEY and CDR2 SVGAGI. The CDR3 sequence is CASRGGQNYGYTF. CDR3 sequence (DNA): TGTGCCAGCAGAGGGGGACAGAACTATGGCTACACCTTC.

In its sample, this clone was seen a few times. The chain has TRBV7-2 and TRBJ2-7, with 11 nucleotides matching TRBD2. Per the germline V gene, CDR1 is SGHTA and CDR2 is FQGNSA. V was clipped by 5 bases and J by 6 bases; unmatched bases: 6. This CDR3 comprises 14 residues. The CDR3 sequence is CASSHKGLAAEQYF. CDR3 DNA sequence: TGTGCCAGCAGCCATAAGGGACTAGCGGCCGAGCAGTACTTC.

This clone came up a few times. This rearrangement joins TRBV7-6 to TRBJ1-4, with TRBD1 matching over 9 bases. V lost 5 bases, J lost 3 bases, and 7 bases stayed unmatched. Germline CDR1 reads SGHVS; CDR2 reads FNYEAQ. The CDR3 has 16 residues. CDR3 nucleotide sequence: TGTGCCAGCAGCATGACAGGGGGAGGATCTAATGAAAAACTGTTTTTT. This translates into CASSMTGGGSNEKLFF.

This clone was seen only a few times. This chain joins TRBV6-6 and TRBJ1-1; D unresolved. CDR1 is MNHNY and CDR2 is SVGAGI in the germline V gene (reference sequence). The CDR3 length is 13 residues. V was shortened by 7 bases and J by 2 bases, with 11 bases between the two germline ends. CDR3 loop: CASTPWPNTEAFF. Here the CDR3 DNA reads TGTGCCAGCACTCCCTGGCCTAACACTGAAGCTTTCTTT.

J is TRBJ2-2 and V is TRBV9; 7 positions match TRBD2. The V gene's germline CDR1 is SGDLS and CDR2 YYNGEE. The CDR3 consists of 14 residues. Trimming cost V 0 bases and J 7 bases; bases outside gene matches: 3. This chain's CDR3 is CASSVGLAVGELFF. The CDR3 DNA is TGTGCCAGCAGCGTAGGACTAGCAGTCGGGGAGCTGTTTTTT. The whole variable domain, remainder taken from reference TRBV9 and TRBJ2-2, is DSGVTQTPKHLITATGQRVTLRCSPRSGDLSVYWYQQSLDQGLQFLIQYYNGEERAKGNILERFSAQQFPDLHSELNLSSLELGDSALYFCASSVGLAVGELFFGEGSRLTVL.

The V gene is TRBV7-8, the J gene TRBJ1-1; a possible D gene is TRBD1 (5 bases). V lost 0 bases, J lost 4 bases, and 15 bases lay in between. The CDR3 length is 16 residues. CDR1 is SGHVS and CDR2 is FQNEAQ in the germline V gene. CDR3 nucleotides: TGTGCCAGCAGCTTAGCGGGAGGACAAAGCACCACTGAAGCTTTCTTT. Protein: CASSLAGGQSTTEAFF.

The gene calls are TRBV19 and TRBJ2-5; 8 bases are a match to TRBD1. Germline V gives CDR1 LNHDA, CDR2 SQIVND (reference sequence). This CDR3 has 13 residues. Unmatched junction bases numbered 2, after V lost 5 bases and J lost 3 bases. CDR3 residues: CASSADREETQYF. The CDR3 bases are TGTGCCAGTAGTGCGGACAGGGAAGAGACCCAGTACTTC.

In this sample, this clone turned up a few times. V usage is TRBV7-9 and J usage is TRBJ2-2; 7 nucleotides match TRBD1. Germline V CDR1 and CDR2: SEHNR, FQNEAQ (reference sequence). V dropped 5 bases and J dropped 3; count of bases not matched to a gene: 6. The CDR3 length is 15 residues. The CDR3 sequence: CASSMWQGDTGELFF. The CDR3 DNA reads TGTGCCAGCAGCATGTGGCAGGGGGACACCGGGGAGCTGTTTTTT.

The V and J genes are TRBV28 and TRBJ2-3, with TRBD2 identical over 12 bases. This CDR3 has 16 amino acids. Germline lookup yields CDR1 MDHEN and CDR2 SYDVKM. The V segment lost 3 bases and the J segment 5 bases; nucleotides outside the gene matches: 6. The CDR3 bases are TGTGCCAGCAGTTTTCCCTCTAGCGGGAGGGGAGATACGCAGTATTTT. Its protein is CASSFPSSGRGDTQYF.

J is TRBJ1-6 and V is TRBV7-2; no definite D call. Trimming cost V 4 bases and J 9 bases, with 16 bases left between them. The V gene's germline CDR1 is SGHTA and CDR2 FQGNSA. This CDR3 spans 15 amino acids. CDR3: CASSSTPNGGSPLHF. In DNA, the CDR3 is TGTGCCAGCAGCTCGACTCCAAATGGCGGTTCACCCCTCCACTTT.

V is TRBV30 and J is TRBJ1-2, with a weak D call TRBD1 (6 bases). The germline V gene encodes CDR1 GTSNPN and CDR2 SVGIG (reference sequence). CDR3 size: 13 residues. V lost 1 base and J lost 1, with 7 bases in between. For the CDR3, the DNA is TGTGCCTGGAGTGAAGGGGGTAACTATGGCTACACCTTC. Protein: CAWSEGGNYGYTF.

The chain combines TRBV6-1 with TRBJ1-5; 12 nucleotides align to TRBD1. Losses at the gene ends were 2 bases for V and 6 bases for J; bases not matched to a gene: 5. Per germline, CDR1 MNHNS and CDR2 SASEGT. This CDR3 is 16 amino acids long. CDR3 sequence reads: CASSESGTGGVQPQHF. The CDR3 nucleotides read TGTGCCAGCAGTGAATCCGGGACAGGGGGCGTTCAGCCCCAGCATTTT.

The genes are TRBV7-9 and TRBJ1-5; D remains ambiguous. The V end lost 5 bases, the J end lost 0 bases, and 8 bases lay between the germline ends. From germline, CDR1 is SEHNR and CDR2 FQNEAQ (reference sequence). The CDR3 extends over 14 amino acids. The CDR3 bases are TGTGCCAGCAGCGCCACAAATAGCAATCAGCCCCAGCATTTT. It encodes CASSATNSNQPQHF. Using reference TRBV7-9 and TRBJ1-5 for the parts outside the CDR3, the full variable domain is DTGVSQNPRHKITKRGQNVTFRCDPISEHNRLYWYRQTLGQGPEFLTYFQNEAQLEKSRLLSDRFSAERPKGSFSTLEIQRTEQGDSAMYLCASSATNSNQPQHFGDGTRLSIL.

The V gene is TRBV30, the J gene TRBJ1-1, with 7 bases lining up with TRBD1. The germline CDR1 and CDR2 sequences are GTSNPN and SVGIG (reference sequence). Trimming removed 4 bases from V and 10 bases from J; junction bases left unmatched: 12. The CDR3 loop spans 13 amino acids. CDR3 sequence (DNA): TGTGCCTGGACGCAACAGGGGCCCACGATAGCTTTCTTT. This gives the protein CAWTQQGPTIAFF.

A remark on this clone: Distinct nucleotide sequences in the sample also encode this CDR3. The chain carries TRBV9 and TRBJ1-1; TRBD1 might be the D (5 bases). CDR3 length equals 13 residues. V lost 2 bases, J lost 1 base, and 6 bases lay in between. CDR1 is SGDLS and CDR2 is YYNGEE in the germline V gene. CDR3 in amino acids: CASSVQGNTEAFF. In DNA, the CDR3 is TGTGCCAGCAGCGTGCAGGGGAACACTGAAGCTTTCTTT.

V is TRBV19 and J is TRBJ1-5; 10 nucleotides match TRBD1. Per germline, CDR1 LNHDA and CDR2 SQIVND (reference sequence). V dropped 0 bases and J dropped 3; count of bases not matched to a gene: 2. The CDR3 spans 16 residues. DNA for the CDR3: TGTGCCAGTAGTATAGAGGACAGGGGGGCCAATCAGCCCCAGCATTTT. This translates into CASSIEDRGANQPQHF.

This CDR3 is CASSSDRGYEKLFF. The CDR3 region has the DNA TGTGCCAGCAGCTCGGACAGGGGGTACGAAAAACTGTTTTTT. The rearrangement links TRBV5-4 to TRBJ1-4; 10 bases align to TRBD1. Per germline, CDR1 SGHNT and CDR2 YYREEE (reference sequence). The CDR3 contains 14 residues. J gave up 8 bases and V 3 bases, and 4 bases lay outside the gene matches. Together with reference TRBV5-4 and TRBJ1-4, the CDR3 gives the full variable domain: ETGVTQSPTHLIKTRGQQVTLRCSSQSGHNTVSWYQQALGQGPQFIFQYYREEENGRGNFPPRFSGLQFPNYSSELNVNALELDDSALYLCASSSDRGYEKLFFGSGTQLSVL.

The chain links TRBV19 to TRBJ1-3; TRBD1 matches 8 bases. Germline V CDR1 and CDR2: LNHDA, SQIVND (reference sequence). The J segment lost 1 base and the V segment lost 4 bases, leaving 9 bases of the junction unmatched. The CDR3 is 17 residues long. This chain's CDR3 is CASSTGQGRTSGNTIYF. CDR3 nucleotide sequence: TGTGCCAGTAGTACCGGACAGGGACGTACATCTGGAAACACCATATATTTT.

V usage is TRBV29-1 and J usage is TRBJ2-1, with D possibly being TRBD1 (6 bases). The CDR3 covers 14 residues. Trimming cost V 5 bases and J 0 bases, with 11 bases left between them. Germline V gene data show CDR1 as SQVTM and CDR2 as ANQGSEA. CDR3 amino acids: CSVIRDNSYNEQFF. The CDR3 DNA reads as TGCAGCGTTATCCGGGACAACTCCTACAATGAGCAGTTCTTC.

CDR3 in DNA: TGTGCCAGTACCAACAACCTTGACAGGGGGCGAAGATCCCCTGAAGCTTTCTTT. Amino acids: CASTNNLDRGRRSPEAFF. The gene calls are TRBV19 and TRBJ1-1; 10 bases are a match to TRBD1. The CDR3 totals 18 residues. V shed 7 bases, J shed 6 bases, and the junction held 20 bases outside the gene matches. CDR1 is LNHDA and CDR2 is SQIVND in the germline V gene (reference sequence).

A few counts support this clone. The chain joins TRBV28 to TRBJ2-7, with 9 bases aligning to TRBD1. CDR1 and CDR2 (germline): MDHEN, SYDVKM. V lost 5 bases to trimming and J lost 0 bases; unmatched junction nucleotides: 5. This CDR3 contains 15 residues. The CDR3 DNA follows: TGTGCCAGCAGTGGGACAGGGATACTCTCCTACGAGCAGTACTTC. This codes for CASSGTGILSYEQYF.

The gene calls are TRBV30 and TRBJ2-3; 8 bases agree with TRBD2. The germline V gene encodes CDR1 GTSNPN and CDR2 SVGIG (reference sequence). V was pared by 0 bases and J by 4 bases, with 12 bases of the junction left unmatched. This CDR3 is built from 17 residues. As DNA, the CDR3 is TGTGCCTGGAGTGTACTTAGACTAGCGTATGATTCAGATACGCAGTATTTT. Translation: CAWSVLRLAYDSDTQYF.

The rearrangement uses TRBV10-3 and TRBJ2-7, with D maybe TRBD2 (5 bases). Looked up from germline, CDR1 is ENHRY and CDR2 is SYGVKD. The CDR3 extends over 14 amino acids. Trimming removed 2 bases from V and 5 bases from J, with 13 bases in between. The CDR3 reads CAISEDREIHEQYF. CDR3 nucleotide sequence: TGTGCCATCAGTGAGGACCGGGAAATCCACGAGCAGTACTTC.